This T cell receptor beta chain was sequenced in a study of blood T cell repertoires in COVID-19. Produced via immunoSEQ multiplex PCR; TCRdb's table is partial and in-frame only. The sample consists of 150,000 to 180,000 clones, around 84% of them appearing once. Trimming removed 4 bases from V and 2 bases from J, with 13 bases in between. CDR1 SGDLS and CDR2 YYNGEE come from the germline V gene. The CDR3 length is 14 residues. The origin of this receptor is a woman aged 60-75 years with COVID-19, enrolled during active disease. This chain links TRBV9 with TRBJ2-7, with a weak D call TRBD1 (6 bases). Source material: peripheral blood. CDR3: CASSSRQAAYEQYF. In DNA, the CDR3 is TGTGCCAGCAGCTCCAGACAGGCTGCCTACGAGCAGTACTTC.